The clone carrying this T cell receptor (beta chain) was detected ten times or more. The data were obtained in a study of T cells in Graves' hyperthyroidism and ophthalmopathy. Template material for amplifying TCR beta CDR3 regions consisted of RNA transcripts. TCR CDR3 regions were first amplified by RT-PCR with HTBI primers. Using its own MiXCR run on the multiplex PCR reads, TCRdb lists one record per CDR3 protein. The sample yields 500,000 to 750,000 distinct CDR3 sequences, approximately 15% seen once. This CDR3 region has 15 residues. Trimming stripped 2 bases from V and 6 bases from J, with 16 bases between. The germline V gene encodes CDR1 MNHNY and CDR2 SVGAGI (reference sequence).

The clonotype originates from a woman aged 25 to 45 with Graves' hyperthyroidism. The sequenced sample was blood. The chain is built from TRBV6-6 and TRBJ1-2, with TRBD1 as a possible D gene (5 bases). The CDR3 nucleotides read TGTGCCAGCAGTTACGCTCCGCGGGGGGGAAATGGCTACACCTTC. Translating it yields CASSYAPRGGNGYTF.